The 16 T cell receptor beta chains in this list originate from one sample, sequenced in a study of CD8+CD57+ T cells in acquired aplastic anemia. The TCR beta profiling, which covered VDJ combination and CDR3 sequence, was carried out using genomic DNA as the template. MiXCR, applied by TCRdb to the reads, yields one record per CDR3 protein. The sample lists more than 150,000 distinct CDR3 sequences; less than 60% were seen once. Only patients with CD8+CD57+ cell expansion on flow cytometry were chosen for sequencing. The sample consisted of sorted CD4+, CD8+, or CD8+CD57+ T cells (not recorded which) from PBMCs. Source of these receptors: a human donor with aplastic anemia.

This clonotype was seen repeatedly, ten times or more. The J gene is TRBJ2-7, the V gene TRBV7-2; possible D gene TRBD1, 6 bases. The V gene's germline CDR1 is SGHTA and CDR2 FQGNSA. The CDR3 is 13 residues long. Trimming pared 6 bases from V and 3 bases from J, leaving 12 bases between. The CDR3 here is CASSLDSHYEQYF. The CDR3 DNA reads TGTGCCAGCAGTTTGGACAGCCACTACGAGCAGTACTTC.

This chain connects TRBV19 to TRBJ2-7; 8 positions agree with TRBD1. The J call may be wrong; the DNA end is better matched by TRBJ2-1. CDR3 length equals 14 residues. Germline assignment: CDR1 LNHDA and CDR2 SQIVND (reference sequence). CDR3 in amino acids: CASSEGQEDYEQFF. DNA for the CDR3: TGTGCCAGTAGTGAGGGACAGGAGGACTACGAGCAGTTCTTC.

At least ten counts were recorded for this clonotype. The DNA for the CDR3 is TGTGCCAGCAGTGGGGGGATAGAGACCCAGTACTTC. Translating it yields CASSGGIETQYF. This chain uses TRBV2 with TRBJ2-5; the D call may be TRBD1 or TRBD2 (5 bases each). V gave up 4 bases and J gave up 4 bases, with 7 bases separating them. This CDR3 contains 12 residues. Germline V gene data show CDR1 as SNHLY and CDR2 as FYNNEI.

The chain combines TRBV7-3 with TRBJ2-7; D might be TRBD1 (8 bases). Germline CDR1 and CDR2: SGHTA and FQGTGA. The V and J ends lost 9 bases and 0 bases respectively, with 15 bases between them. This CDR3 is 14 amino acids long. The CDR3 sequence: CARTGGGPSYEQYF. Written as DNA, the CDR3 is TGTGCCAGAACAGGGGGGGGGCCCTCCTACGAGCAGTACTTC.

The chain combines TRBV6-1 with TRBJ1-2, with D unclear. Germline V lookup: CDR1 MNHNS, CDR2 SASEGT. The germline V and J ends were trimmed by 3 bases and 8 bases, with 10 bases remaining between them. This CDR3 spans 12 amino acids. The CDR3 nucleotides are TGTGCCAGCAGTGAGAGGGAGGAGGGCTACACCTTC. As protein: CASSEREEGYTF.

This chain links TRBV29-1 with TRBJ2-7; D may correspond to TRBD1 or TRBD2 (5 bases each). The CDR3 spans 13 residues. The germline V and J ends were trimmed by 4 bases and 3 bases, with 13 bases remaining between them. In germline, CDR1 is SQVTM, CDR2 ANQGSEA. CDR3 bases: TGCAGCGTTGGGGACGGTGGGGACTACGAGCAGTACTTC. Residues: CSVGDGGDYEQYF.

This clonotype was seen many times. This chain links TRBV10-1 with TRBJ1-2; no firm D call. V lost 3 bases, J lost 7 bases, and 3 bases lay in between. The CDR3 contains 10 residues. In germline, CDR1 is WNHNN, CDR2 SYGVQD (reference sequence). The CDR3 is CASSEGGYTF. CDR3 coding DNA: TGCGCCAGCAGTGAAGGTGGCTACACCTTC.

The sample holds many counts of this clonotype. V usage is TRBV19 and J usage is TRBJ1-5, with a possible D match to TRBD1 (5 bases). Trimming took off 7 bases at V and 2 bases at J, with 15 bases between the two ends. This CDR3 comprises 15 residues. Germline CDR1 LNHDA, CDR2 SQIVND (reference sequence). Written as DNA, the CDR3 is TGTGCCAGTAATCCCATGGGGGGAGGCAATCAGCCCCAGCATTTT. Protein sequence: CASNPMGGGNQPQHF.

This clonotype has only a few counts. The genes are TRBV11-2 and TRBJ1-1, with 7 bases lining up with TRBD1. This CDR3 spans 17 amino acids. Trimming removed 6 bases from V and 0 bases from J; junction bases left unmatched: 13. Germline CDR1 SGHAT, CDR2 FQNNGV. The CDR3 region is CASRLQGGAGLNTEAFF. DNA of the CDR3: TGTGCCAGCAGGTTACAAGGGGGCGCTGGGTTGAACACTGAAGCTTTCTTT.

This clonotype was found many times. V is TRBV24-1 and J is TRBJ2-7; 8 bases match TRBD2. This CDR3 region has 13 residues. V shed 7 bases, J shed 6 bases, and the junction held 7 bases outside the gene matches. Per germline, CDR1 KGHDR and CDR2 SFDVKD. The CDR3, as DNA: TGTGCCACCAGCCCGGGGGGGGGTCGCGAGCAGTACTTC. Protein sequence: CATSPGGGREQYF.

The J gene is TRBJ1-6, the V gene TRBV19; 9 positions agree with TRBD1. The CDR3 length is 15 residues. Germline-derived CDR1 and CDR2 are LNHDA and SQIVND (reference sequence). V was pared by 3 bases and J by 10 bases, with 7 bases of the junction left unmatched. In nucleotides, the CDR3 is TGTGCCAGTAGTATCTTTACAGGGGGCGGGTCACCCCTCCACTTT. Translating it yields CASSIFTGGGSPLHF.

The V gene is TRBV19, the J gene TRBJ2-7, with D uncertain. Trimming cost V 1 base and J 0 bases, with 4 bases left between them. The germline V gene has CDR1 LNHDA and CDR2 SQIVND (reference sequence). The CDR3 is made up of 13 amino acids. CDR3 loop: CASSIGGSYEQYF. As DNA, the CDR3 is TGTGCCAGTAGTATAGGGGGCTCCTACGAGCAGTACTTC.

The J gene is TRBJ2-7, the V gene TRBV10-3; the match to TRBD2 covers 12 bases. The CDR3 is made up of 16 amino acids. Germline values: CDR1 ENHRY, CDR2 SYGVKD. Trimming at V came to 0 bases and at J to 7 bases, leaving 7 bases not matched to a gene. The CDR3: CAISESGLAGSGEQYF. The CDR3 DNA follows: TGTGCCATCAGTGAGTCGGGACTAGCGGGTTCGGGTGAGCAGTACTTC.

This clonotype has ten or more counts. The CDR3 nucleotides are TGCGCCAGCAGCTACCTATCCCAAGACTATGGCTACACCTTC. Residues: CASSYLSQDYGYTF. The genes are TRBV5-1 and TRBJ1-2; no clear D gene. This CDR3 has 14 amino acids. CDR1 and CDR2 from the germline V gene are SGHRS and YFSETQ. The V and J ends lost 3 bases and 3 bases respectively, with 12 bases between them.

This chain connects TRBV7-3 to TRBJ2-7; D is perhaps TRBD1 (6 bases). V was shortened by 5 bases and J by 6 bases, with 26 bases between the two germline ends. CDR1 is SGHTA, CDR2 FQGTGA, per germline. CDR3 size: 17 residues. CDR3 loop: CASSPPLRQAKTGEQYF. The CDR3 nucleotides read TGTGCCAGCAGCCCTCCCCTCAGACAGGCCAAGACGGGCGAGCAGTACTTC.

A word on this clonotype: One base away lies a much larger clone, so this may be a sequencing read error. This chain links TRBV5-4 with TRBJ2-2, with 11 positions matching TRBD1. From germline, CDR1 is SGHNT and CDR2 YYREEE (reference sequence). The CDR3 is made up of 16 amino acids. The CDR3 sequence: CASSIRDRGVTGEMFF. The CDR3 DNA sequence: TGTGCCAGCAGCATCCGGGACAGGGGGGTCACCGGGGAGATGTTTTTT.